This T cell receptor (beta chain) is drawn from a study of blood T cell repertoires in COVID-19. Study information: Samples taken during acute and convalescent COVID-19 were collected in the United States, Italy and Spain. T cells, B-cell-depleted T cells, or PBMCs supplied cDNA or gDNA.

The CDR3 loop spans 16 amino acids. The ends lost 5 bases at V and 0 bases at J; junction bases unmatched: 6. Germline-derived CDR1 and CDR2 are KGHDR and SFDVKD. Original handling: Reference gene primer amplification gave nucleated cell count estimates. Here immunoSEQ multiplex PCR was the method, and the copy in TCRdb shows in-frame clones only, minus some. Clone size and V and J calls were adopted from that table, with D and trimming inferred from the DNA. The data contain tens of thousands of clones, roughly 88% of them singletons. The chain has TRBV24-1 and TRBJ1-2; 9 bases map to TRBD1. This TCR derives from an older woman with acute or convalescent COVID-19. Source material: peripheral blood. The CDR3 nucleotides are TGTGCCACCAGTGGCCCGGACAGGGGATCTAACTATGGCTACACCTTC. It encodes CATSGPDRGSNYGYTF.